This T cell receptor beta chain was captured by sequencing in a study of cytomegalovirus exposure and HLA in healthy donors. CDR3 length: 16 amino acids. Germline V gives CDR1 MNHEY, CDR2 SMNVEV (reference sequence). Trimming at V came to 0 bases and at J to 13 bases, leaving 10 bases not matched to a gene. Of note for this clone: Its target is not known.

General study findings and limits: The availability of immune exposure information extended only to CMV serostatus. Most subjects' HLA-A and HLA-B alleles were reportedly predicted from TCR beta sequences. Published work reported that the classifier diagnosed cytomegalovirus status with high specificity and sensitivity.

13 Jbeta primers and 60 Vbeta primers were used for the PCR. The table came from immunoSEQ multiplex PCR; TCRdb's copy has only in-frame clones and leaves some out. In the table there are some 200,000 clones, around 83% of which are singletons. This rearrangement joins TRBV27 to TRBJ1-6; 9 bases align to TRBD1. The TCR sequence derives from a man aged 45-60 years in good health and CMV-seronegative. Sequencing input: PBMCs. The CDR3 is CASSLSNRGPVTPLHF. The CDR3 region has the DNA TGTGCCAGCAGTTTATCCAACAGGGGGCCCGTTACGCCCCTCCACTTT.